What follows is one T cell receptor beta chain and its context. Its target is not known. A far larger clone is just one base off, so this is likely a read error. These data belong to a study of T cells in localized non-small cell lung cancer. Sequencing was performed with immunoSEQ multiplex PCR; in TCRdb, only in-frame clones are kept and a portion is missing. The repertoire holds 20,000 to 30,000 clones, with roughly 84% as singletons. Study-wide results and caveats: Within adjacent lung there appeared a median about 54 of the top 100 tumor clones.

V lost 5 bases, J lost 1 base, and 5 bases stayed unmatched. From germline, CDR1 is SEHNR and CDR2 FQNEAQ (reference sequence). The length of the CDR3 is 15 residues. The sample was peripheral blood, taken before any cancer treatment. This TCR came from a male donor older than 55 with stage I squamous cell lung carcinoma. The genes are TRBV7-9 and TRBJ2-1; 7 bases fit TRBD2. CDR3 sequence (DNA): TGTGCCAGCAGCCCTATGCGGGAGTCCTACAATGAGCAGTTCTTC. Translation: CASSPMRESYNEQFF.